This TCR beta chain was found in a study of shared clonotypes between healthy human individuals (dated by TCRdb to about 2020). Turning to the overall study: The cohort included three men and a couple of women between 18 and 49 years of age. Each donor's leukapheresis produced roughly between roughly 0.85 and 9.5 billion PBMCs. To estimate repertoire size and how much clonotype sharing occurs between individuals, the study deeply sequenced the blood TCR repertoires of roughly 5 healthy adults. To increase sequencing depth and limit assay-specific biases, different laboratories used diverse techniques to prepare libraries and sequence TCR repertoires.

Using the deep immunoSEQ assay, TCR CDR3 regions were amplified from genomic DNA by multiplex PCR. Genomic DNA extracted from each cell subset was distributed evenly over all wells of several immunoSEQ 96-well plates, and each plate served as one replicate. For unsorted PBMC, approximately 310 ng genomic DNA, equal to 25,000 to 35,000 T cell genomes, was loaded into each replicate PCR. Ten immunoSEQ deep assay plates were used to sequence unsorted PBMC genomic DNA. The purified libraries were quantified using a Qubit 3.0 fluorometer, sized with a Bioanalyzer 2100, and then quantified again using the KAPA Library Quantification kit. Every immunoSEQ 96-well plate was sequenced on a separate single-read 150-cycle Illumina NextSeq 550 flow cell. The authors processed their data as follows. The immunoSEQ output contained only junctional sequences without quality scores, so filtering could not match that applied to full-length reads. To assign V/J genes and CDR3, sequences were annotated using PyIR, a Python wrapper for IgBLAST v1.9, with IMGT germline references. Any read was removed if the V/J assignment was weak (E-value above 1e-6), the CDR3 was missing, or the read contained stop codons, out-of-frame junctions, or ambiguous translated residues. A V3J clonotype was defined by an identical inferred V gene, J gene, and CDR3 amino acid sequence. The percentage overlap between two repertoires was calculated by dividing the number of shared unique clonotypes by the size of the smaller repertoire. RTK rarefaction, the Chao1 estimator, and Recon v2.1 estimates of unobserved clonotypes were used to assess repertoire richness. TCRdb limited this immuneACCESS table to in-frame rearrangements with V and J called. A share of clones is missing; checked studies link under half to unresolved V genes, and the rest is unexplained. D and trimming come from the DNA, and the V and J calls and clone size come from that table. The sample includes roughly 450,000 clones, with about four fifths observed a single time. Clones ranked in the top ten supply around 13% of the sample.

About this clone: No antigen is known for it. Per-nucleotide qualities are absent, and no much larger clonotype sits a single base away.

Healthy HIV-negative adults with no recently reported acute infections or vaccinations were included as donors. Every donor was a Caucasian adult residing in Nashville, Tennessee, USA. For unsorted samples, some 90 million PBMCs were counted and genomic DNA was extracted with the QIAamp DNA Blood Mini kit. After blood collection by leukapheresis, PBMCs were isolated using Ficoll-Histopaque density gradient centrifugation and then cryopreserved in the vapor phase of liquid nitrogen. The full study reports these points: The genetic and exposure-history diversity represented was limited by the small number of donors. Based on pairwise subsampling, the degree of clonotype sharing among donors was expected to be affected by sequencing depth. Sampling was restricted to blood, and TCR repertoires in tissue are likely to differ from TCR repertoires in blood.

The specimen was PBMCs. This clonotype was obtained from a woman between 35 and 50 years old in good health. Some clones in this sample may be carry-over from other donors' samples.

The CDR3 here reads CASSSGTVETQYF. Read as DNA, the sequence is TGTGCCAGCAGTAGCGGGACTGTAGAGACCCAGTACTTC. The V gene is TRBV7-2 and the J gene is TRBJ2-5; 8 nucleotides in the junction match TRBD2. The germline V gene supplies CDR1 SGHTA and CDR2 FQGNSA. V is trimmed back by 6 bases and J by 4 bases, and the junction contains 4 bases that no gene match accounts for. The CDR3 holds 13 amino acids from the cysteine to the phenylalanine. Only the CDR3 part of the read is kept: 39 bases, read in frame from the first base.